This TCR beta chain was documented in a study of response to subunit inactivated influenza vaccine. TCRdb reanalysed the RT-PCR reads using MiXCR and keeps one entry per CDR3 protein. The table lists about 540,000 distinct CDR3 sequences, around 21% of them singletons. CDR1 SGHDN and CDR2 FVKESK come from the germline V gene. Trimming cost V 6 bases and J 0 bases, with 9 bases left between them. This CDR3 comprises 14 residues. The sample also formed part of further work on T cells expressing NK-cell markers. That work adds: 5'RACE template switching with UMIs generated TCR beta cDNA. Beta-chain profiling covered CD3+CD56+NKG2C+, CD3+CD56+NKG2C- and CD3+CD56-NKG2C+ sorted subsets. Of the CD8+ T cells in six donors, roughly 1.0-7.0% belonged to dominant NKG2C+ clonotypes.

The chain employs TRBV14 and TRBJ2-1; unclear D gene. This TCR came from a man in his forties or fifties who received an inactivated influenza vaccine. The sample consisted of CD4+ T cells sorted from PBMCs, taken about 11 days after vaccination. The CDR3 reads CASSPLVSYNEQFF. The CDR3, as DNA: TGTGCCAGCAGTCCCTTGGTCTCCTACAATGAGCAGTTCTTC. The entire variable domain, with the rest obtained from reference TRBV14 and TRBJ2-1, is as follows: EAGVTQFPSHSVIEKGQTVTLRCDPISGHDNLYWYRRVMGKEIKFLLHFVKESKQDESGMPNNRFLAERTGGTYSTLKVQPAELEDSGVYFCASSPLVSYNEQFFGPGTRLTVL.